The clone carrying this T cell receptor (beta chain) was observed a few times. These data originate in a study of neurological immune-mediated disorders. One entry per CDR3 protein, called by TCRdb with MiXCR from the 5' RACE reads. The sample holds tens of thousands of distinct CDR3 sequences, about a tenth seen once. V lost 1 base and J lost 6; bases outside the gene matches: 5. The CDR3 totals 14 residues. Per the germline V gene, CDR1 is LNHNV and CDR2 is YYDKDF (reference sequence). This chain joins TRBV15 and TRBJ1-1, with 7 bases lining up with TRBD1. Source material: PBMCs. The TCR originated in a man aged 35 to 55 in good health. The DNA for the CDR3 is TGTGCCACCAGCAGAGTCGACAGGGAGGCTGAAGCTTTCTTT. Its translation is CATSRVDREAEAFF.